This is a list of T cell receptor beta chains from one sample in a study of shared clonotypes between healthy human individuals. Clones were read by immunoSEQ multiplex PCR, and TCRdb kept only the in-frame ones, dropping some. The sample includes 1.5 million to 2.5 million clones, approximately 94% of them seen just once. Sequences were obtained from naive CD8+ T cells sorted from blood. The origin of the receptors is a man between 18 and 29 years old in good health. CDR3s include the opening cysteine and the closing phenylalanine or tryptophan. D genes are given only for firm matches. Size is stated for part of the rows, as once, few or many counts, or as a class when the clone is expanded.

>TRBV29-1|10|NA|NA|TRBJ2-5
TGCAGCGTTGAAATGGAGACCCAGTACTTC
CSVEMETQYF
>TRBV7-9|12|NA|once|TRBJ1-1
TGTGCCAGCAGCCGGGAGGGTAATGAAGCTTTCTTT
CASSREGNEAFF
>TRBV6-5|16|TRBD1|NA|TRBJ2-1
TGTGCCAGCAGTTACTCGAATTCAGGGGGATACAATGAGCAGTTCTTC
CASSYSNSGGYNEQFF
>TRBV6-1|10|NA|NA|TRBJ2-7
TGTGCCACCCAATCTAACGAGCAGTACTTC
CATQSNEQYF
>TRBV12-2|19|NA|NA|TRBJ2-2
TGTGCAAGTCGCTTAGCAGTTCCGGGACTAGCGGCCTTCACCGGGGAGCTGTTTTTT
CASRLAVPGLAAFTGELFF
>TRBV7-9|16|TRBD1|NA|TRBJ2-5
TGTGCCAGCAGTTATCCTCCCGGGACAGTCAAAGAGACCCAGTACTTC
CASSYPPGTVKETQYF
>TRBV2|13|NA|once|TRBJ2-7
TGTGCCAGCAGTGTGGGCAGGGGTTACGAGCAGTACTTC
CASSVGRGYEQYF
>TRBV5-4|17|TRBD2|NA|TRBJ2-3
TGTGCCAGCAGCTTGAGCGCGGGAGGAGGCCCCACAGATACGCAGTATTTT
CASSLSAGGGPTDTQYF
>TRBV11-2|14|NA|NA|TRBJ2-7
TGTGCCAGCAGCTACCAGGGAATCCCCTACGAGCAGTACTTC
CASSYQGIPYEQYF
>TRBV27|15|NA|NA|TRBJ2-5
TGTGCCAGCAGTTTAGACGCAGGGACGTCAGAGACCCAGTACTTC
CASSLDAGTSETQYF
>TRBV12-5|15|NA|once|TRBJ1-2
TGTGCTAGTGGTTTAATACAGGGTTTGGGCTATGGCTACACCTTC
CASGLIQGLGYGYTF
>TRBV7-2|15|NA|NA|TRBJ2-7
TGTGCCAGCAGCTTAGACCAGTCACTAAGTTACGAGCAGTACTTC
CASSLDQSLSYEQYF
>TRBV7-6|15|NA|NA|TRBJ2-5
TGTGCCAGCAGCTTAGAGTTTGCGTACCAAGAGACCCAGTACTTC
CASSLEFAYQETQYF
>TRBV19|16|NA|NA|TRBJ1-6
TGTGCCAGTAGTATAGTCTGGCCAGGGGATAATTCACCCCTCCACTTT
CASSIVWPGDNSPLHF
>TRBV11-2|16|NA|NA|TRBJ2-7
TGTGCCAGCAGCGATCCCGGGCTAACGGGCCCCTACGAGCAGTACTTC
CASSDPGLTGPYEQYF
>TRBV4-3|15|NA|NA|TRBJ1-5
TGCGCCAGCAGCCCGGATGCCGGGAGCAATCAGCCCCAGCATTTT
CASSPDAGSNQPQHF
>TRBV28|13|NA|NA|TRBJ1-2
TGTGCCAGCAGTATCAGGGTTAACTATGGCTACACCTTC
CASSIRVNYGYTF
>TRBV19|15|NA|NA|TRBJ2-1
TGTGCCAGTAGTCCTTCATGGACGGGCGGCAATGAGCAGTTCTTC
CASSPSWTGGNEQFF
>TRBV9|15|TRBD1|NA|TRBJ2-2
TGTGCCAGCAGCGTAGCAGGGGGCGACACCGGGGAGCTGTTTTTT
CASSVAGGDTGELFF
>TRBV14|15|TRBD2|NA|TRBJ2-7
TGTGCCAGCAGCCAAGGTCGAGCGGGGACCTACGAGCAGTACTTC
CASSQGRAGTYEQYF
>TRBV4-2|13|NA|NA|TRBJ2-3
TGTGCCAGCAGAGACAGAAGCACAGATACGCAGTATTTT
CASRDRSTDTQYF
>TRBV29-1|13|TRBD1|NA|TRBJ1-1
TGCAGCGTTGAAGGGGGACAGGGAGATGAAGCTTTCTTT
CSVEGGQGDEAFF
>TRBV6-5|13|NA|NA|TRBJ2-2
TGTGCCAGCAGTTACCACGCCACCGGGGAGCTGTTTTTT
CASSYHATGELFF
>TRBV11-2|13|NA|NA|TRBJ1-1
TGTGCCAGCAGCTTAGCTGGGGGTCCTGAAGCTTTCTTT
CASSLAGGPEAFF
>TRBV2|16|NA|NA|TRBJ2-7
TGTGCCAGCAGTGAACAGTCCAGCCGGTACTCCTACGAGCAGTACTTC
CASSEQSSRYSYEQYF
>TRBV13|15|NA|NA|TRBJ1-5
TGTGCCAGCAGCTTAGGCAAGGCAGGGAGTCAGCCCCAGCATTTT
CASSLGKAGSQPQHF
>TRBV12-5|14|NA|NA|TRBJ1-6
TGTGCTAGTGGGGAAAGGCGGCACAATTCACCCCTCCACTTT
CASGERRHNSPLHF
>TRBV6-5|12|NA|NA|TRBJ2-7
TGTGCCAGCAGTTCAGGGGTTTACGAGCAGTACTTC
CASSSGVYEQYF
>TRBV7-2|12|NA|NA|TRBJ2-7
TGTGCCAGCAGCCTCCGACAGTACGAGCAGTACTTC
CASSLRQYEQYF
>TRBV15|16|NA|once|TRBJ2-5
TGTGCCACCAGCAGCCCTAGAACAGGGCGACAAGAGACCCAGTACTTC
CATSSPRTGRQETQYF
>TRBV9|13|NA|NA|TRBJ1-6
TGTGCCAGCAGCGTGGAGAGTAATTCACCCCTCCACTTT
CASSVESNSPLHF
>TRBV19|14|TRBD2|few|TRBJ2-7
TGTGCCAGTAGTGCCGGACTAGCGGGCTACGAGCAGTACTTC
CASSAGLAGYEQYF
>TRBV29-1|15|TRBD2|NA|TRBJ2-2
TGCAGCGTTGAGGGTAGCGGGACCATCACCGGGGAGCTGTTTTTT
CSVEGSGTITGELFF
>TRBV29-1|15|NA|NA|TRBJ2-1
TGCAGCGTTGAGGGGGGGGCAAACTCCTACAATGAGCAGTTCTTC
CSVEGGANSYNEQFF
>TRBV7-9|15|NA|NA|TRBJ2-3
TGTGCCAGCAGCTTCGCAGGGGACGGCACAGATACGCAGTATTTT
CASSFAGDGTDTQYF
>TRBV2|15|NA|NA|TRBJ1-1
TGTGCCAGCAGTGAAGAGGGTACAGGGCTCACTGAAGCTTTCTTT
CASSEEGTGLTEAFF
>TRBV5-1|14|NA|NA|TRBJ2-7
TGCGCCAGCAGCTTCTACGCGGCCGAATACGAGCAGTACTTC
CASSFYAAEYEQYF
>TRBV7-2|14|TRBD1|once|TRBJ2-4
TGTGCCAGCAGGAAACAGGGGCCTGGAAACATTCAGTACTTC
CASRKQGPGNIQYF
>TRBV13|14|NA|NA|TRBJ2-7
TGTGCCAGCAGCTCGAGACAGGACTCCTACGAGCAGTACTTC
CASSSRQDSYEQYF
>TRBV6-5|14|NA|NA|TRBJ1-2
TGTGCCAGCAGTAACGGGCGGGAGAACTATGGCTACACCTTC
CASSNGRENYGYTF
>TRBV4-1|19|TRBD1|NA|TRBJ1-5
TGCGCCAGCAGCCAACCTATAGGGACAGGGCAATTTGGCAATCAGCCCCAGCATTTT
CASSQPIGTGQFGNQPQHF
>TRBV11-2|13|TRBD1|NA|TRBJ2-5
TGTGCCAGCAGCTTATGGACAGGGGAGACCCAGTACTTC
CASSLWTGETQYF
>TRBV27|13|NA|NA|TRBJ2-7
TGTGCCAGCAGTCCTATCCCGCCCTACGAGCAGTACTTC
CASSPIPPYEQYF
>TRBV2|14|NA|NA|TRBJ1-1
TGTGCCAGCACGGGCGCAGGGAAGAACACTGAAGCTTTCTTT
CASTGAGKNTEAFF
>TRBV2|10|NA|few|TRBJ2-7
TGTGCCAGCAGTCTGTACGAGCAGTACTTC
CASSLYEQYF
>TRBV6-1|14|TRBD1|NA|TRBJ1-1
TGTGCCAGCAGTGTTTACAGGGGAAACACTGAAGCTTTCTTT
CASSVYRGNTEAFF
>TRBV19|15|TRBD2|NA|TRBJ2-7
TGTGCCAGTACCGCGTTAGCGGGAGGGTCCTACGAGCAGTACTTC
CASTALAGGSYEQYF
>TRBV23-1|14|TRBD1|NA|TRBJ1-1
TGCGCCAGCAGTGGGACAGGGGGCGGCACTGAAGCTTTCTTT
CASSGTGGGTEAFF
>TRBV11-2|18|TRBD2|NA|TRBJ2-7
TGTGCCAGCAGCTTTCCGACTAGCGGGGGAGCGCTCGCCTACGAGCAGTACTTC
CASSFPTSGGALAYEQYF
>TRBV6-4|15|NA|NA|TRBJ1-5
TGTGCCAGCAGAGAGGACAGCTATAGCAATCAGCCCCAGCATTTT
CASREDSYSNQPQHF
>TRBV11-2|16|TRBD2|NA|TRBJ2-7
TGTGCCAGCAGCTCAACCCTAGCGGGGGGGCCCTACGAGCAGTACTTC
CASSSTLAGGPYEQYF
>TRBV5-5|16|NA|NA|TRBJ1-3
TGTGCCAGCAGCCTGTATGTACTGACCTCTGGAAACACCATATATTTT
CASSLYVLTSGNTIYF
>TRBV19|13|NA|NA|TRBJ2-7
TGTGCCAGTAGTGTAGCGAACACCTACGAGCAGTACTTC
CASSVANTYEQYF
>TRBV5-5|14|TRBD1|NA|TRBJ2-7
TGTGCCAGCAGCCGGGACAGGACAATGGACGAGCAGTACTTC
CASSRDRTMDEQYF
>TRBV5-1|14|TRBD1|NA|TRBJ2-7
TGCGCCAGCAGCTTGGAGGCAGGGGGATACGAGCAGTACTTC
CASSLEAGGYEQYF